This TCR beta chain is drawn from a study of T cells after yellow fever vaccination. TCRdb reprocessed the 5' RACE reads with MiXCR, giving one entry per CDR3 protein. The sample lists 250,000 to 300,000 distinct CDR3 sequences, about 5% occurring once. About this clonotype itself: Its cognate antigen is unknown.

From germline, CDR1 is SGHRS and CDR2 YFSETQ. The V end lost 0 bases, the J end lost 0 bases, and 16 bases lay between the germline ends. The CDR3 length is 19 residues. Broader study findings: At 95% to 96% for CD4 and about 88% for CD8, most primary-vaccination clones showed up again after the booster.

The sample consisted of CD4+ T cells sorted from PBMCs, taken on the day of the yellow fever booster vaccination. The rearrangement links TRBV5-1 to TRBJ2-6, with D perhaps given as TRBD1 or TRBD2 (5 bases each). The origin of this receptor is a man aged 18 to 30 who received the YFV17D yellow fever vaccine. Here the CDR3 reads CASSLAGFQGASGANVLTF. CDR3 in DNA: TGCGCCAGCAGCTTGGCGGGATTCCAAGGGGCCTCTGGGGCCAACGTCCTGACTTTC.